Following are 7 T cell receptor beta chains from one sample sequenced in a study of shared clonotypes between healthy human individuals (TCRdb year 2020). Library generation was performed with the immunoSEQ multiplex PCR assay. Not all clones reach the TCRdb copy of this immuneACCESS table, which keeps in-frame sequences only. Checked studies attribute under half of the gap to unresolved V genes and leave the rest unexplained. This sample lists about 490,000 clones; 60% to 80% were detected once. 9.5% to 15% of the sample belongs to the ten largest clones. The sequencing input was PBMCs. Receptors were obtained from a woman aged 40 to 55 in good health. Some clones in this sample may be carry-over from other donors' samples.

This clone appeared a few times. The junction does not match germline at one end; this may be a read error. The same CDR3 arises from other DNA sequences in this sample as well. The V call is TRBV13, the J call TRBJ2-3, with D uncertain. Germline CDR1 and CDR2: PRHDT and FYEKMQ (reference sequence). The CDR3 extends over 15 amino acids. CDR3 coding DNA: TGTGCCAGCAGCTTAGGGTCCGGTGTGCAGGATACGCAATATTTT. It is translated as CASSLGSGVQDTQYF.

On this clone itself: It is likely a read error: a sequence one base away is far more abundant. The V and J genes are TRBV6-1 and TRBJ2-6; D is tentatively TRBD1 or TRBD2 (5 bases each). There are 16 residues in the CDR3. The germline gives CDR1 MNHNS, CDR2 SASEGT. This CDR3 is CASSELDFSGANALTF. DNA of the CDR3: TGTGCCAGCAGTGAATTGGACTTCTCTGGGGCCAACGCCCTGACTTTC.

This clone appeared a few times. This sample also contains other DNA sequences that code for the same CDR3. V gene TRBV7-9 combines with J gene TRBJ2-5, with D possibly being TRBD1 or TRBD2 (6 bases each). Per the germline V gene, CDR1 is SEHNR and CDR2 is FQNEAQ (reference sequence). CDR3 size: 14 residues. V was shortened by 3 bases and J by 5 bases, with 13 bases between the two germline ends. In DNA form, the CDR3 reads TGTGCCAGCAGCTTGGCAGGGGCGGGGGAGACCCAGTACTTC. Its protein product is CASSLAGAGETQYF.

This clone came up once. The chain combines TRBV5-1 with TRBJ2-5, with TRBD2 matching 8 bases. The DNA end lines up better with TRBJ2-7; the J call may be wrong. Germline CDR1 is SGHRS and CDR2 is YFSETQ. The CDR3 extends over 14 amino acids. The CDR3 region has the DNA TGCGCCAGCCATGTGGCGGGAGGCTTCTACGAGCAGTACTTC. It is translated as CASHVAGGFYEQYF.

The genes are TRBV7-6 and TRBJ2-7, with 7 bases matching TRBD2. The trim removed 5 bases at V and 3 bases at J, leaving 4 bases unmatched. The CDR3 is 13 amino acids. Germline CDR1 is SGHVS and CDR2 is FNYEAQ. Here the CDR3 reads CASSPRTSYEQYF. The CDR3 bases are TGTGCCAGCAGCCCCCGGACTAGCTACGAGCAGTACTTC.

The V gene is TRBV19, the J gene TRBJ1-1; D ambiguous. Trimming stripped 10 bases from V and 2 bases from J, with 14 bases between. Germline-derived CDR1 and CDR2 are LNHDA and SQIVND (reference sequence). The CDR3 length is 13 residues. The DNA for the CDR3 is TGTGCCACCAGCGCGGGTACCAACACTGAAGCTTTCTTT. Protein product: CATSAGTNTEAFF.

The rearrangement joins TRBV2 to TRBJ2-5, with TRBD1 identical over 10 bases. The closer fit of TRBJ2-7 to the DNA end suggests the J call may be wrong. CDR1 is SNHLY and CDR2 is FYNNEI in the germline V gene. There are 13 residues in the CDR3. For the CDR3, the DNA is TGTGCCAGCAGTCGGGACAGGGGCGGCGAGCAGTACTTC. Its translation is CASSRDRGGEQYF.